These T cell receptor beta chains were read from a single sample in a study of CD8 T cells in ankylosing spondylitis. TCRdb fed the 5' RACE reads into MiXCR, producing one record per CDR3 protein. The table lists around 130,000 distinct CDR3 sequences, over 6.5% of them singletons. Sequencing used blood, either unsorted or a sorted T cell fraction (not recorded which). The origin of the receptors is a male donor with ankylosing spondylitis or in good health (not recorded which). Each CDR3 is given with its conserved first and last residue. A D gene is named only where the DNA matches it firmly. A clone size is listed for some rows: how often the clone was seen (once, few, many), or a class if it is expanded.

TRBV5-1	14	NA	many	TRBJ1-2	CASSLVGENYGYTF	TGCGCCAGCAGCTTGGTAGGGGAGAACTATGGCTACACCTTC
TRBV27	13	NA	many	TRBJ2-4	CASRGSSKNIQYF	TGTGCCAGCAGGGGTTCCTCCAAAAACATTCAGTACTTC
TRBV30	14	TRBD1	few	TRBJ2-7	CAWSVRGQAYEQYF	TGTGCCTGGAGTGTACGGGGACAGGCCTACGAGCAGTACTTC
TRBV12-3/TRBV12-4	15	TRBD1	many	TRBJ2-2	CASSPGQGFSGELFF	TGTGCCAGCAGTCCGGGACAGGGGTTTTCCGGGGAGCTGTTTTTT
TRBV5-1	17	TRBD2	many	TRBJ2-1	CASSPWTSGGPYNEQFF	TGCGCCAGCAGCCCCTGGACTAGCGGGGGGCCTTACAATGAGCAGTTCTTC
TRBV5-1	14	TRBD1	few	TRBJ2-7	CASSLEDRSHEQYF	TGCGCCAGCAGCCTAGAGGACAGGTCCCACGAGCAGTACTTC
TRBV12-3/TRBV12-4	13	TRBD1	many	TRBJ1-2	CASSIQGNYGYTF	TGTGCCAGCAGTATACAGGGGAACTATGGCTACACCTTC
TRBV6-1	12	NA	many	TRBJ1-1	CASSLLEAEAFF	TGTGCCAGCAGCCTCCTCGAGGCTGAAGCTTTCTTT
TRBV10-3	12	NA	many	TRBJ2-7	CAISRGGGEQYF	TGTGCCATCAGCCGAGGGGGGGGTGAGCAGTACTTC
TRBV7-2	13	NA	many	TRBJ1-2	CASSVGGNYGYTF	TGTGCCAGCAGCGTCGGGGGGAACTATGGCTACACCTTC
TRBV7-2	14	NA	few	TRBJ2-1	CASSRTAGNNEQFF	TGTGCCAGCAGCCGTACGGCAGGGAACAATGAGCAGTTCTTC
TRBV7-8	16	NA	few	TRBJ1-4	CASSPPPGATNEKLFF	TGTGCCAGCAGCCCCCCCCCGGGAGCAACTAATGAAAAACTGTTTTTT
TRBV7-9	15	TRBD2	NA	TRBJ2-7	CASSLLAGTSYEQYF	TGTGCCAGCAGCTTACTAGCGGGAACCTCCTACGAGCAGTACTTC
TRBV29-1	15	TRBD1	many	TRBJ2-3	CSVDPGQTYTDTQYF	TGCAGCGTTGATCCGGGACAGACTTACACAGATACGCAGTATTTT
TRBV20-1	17	NA	NA	TRBJ2-7	CSARAWGRGQVQPRQYF	TGCAGTGCTAGAGCCTGGGGGAGGGGACAGGTCCAACCTCGCCAGTACTTC
TRBV12-3/TRBV12-4	16	NA	many	TRBJ1-5	CASSFSGAGGNQPQHF	TGTGCCAGCAGTTTCTCGGGAGCGGGGGGCAATCAGCCCCAGCATTTT
TRBV20-1	13	NA	many	TRBJ2-2	CSARWLRAGELFF	TGCAGTGCTAGATGGCTGAGGGCCGGGGAGCTGTTTTTT
TRBV28	14	TRBD1	many	TRBJ1-2	CASSPRTGDYGYTF	TGTGCCAGCAGTCCCCGGACAGGGGACTATGGCTACACCTTC
TRBV29-1	15	TRBD1	many	TRBJ1-1	CSVEGIAGGHTEAFF	TGCAGCGTTGAAGGTATAGCAGGGGGCCACACTGAAGCTTTCTTT